The present T cell receptor (beta chain) was sequenced within a study of T cells after yellow fever vaccination. TCRdb reanalysed the 5' RACE reads using MiXCR and keeps one entry per CDR3 protein. The table has 250,000 to 350,000 distinct CDR3 sequences, under 9% seen once; the top ten hold around 3.4%. This clonotype was counted between two and nine times. This specimen consisted of CD4+ T cells sorted from PBMCs, obtained 5 days after the yellow fever booster vaccination. The source of this sequence is a man between 18 and 35 years old who received the YFV17D yellow fever vaccine.

The CDR3 spells CASSLNQRGQETQYF. CDR3 nucleotides: TGTGCCAGCAGCTTGAATCAGCGCGGACAAGAGACCCAGTACTTC. This chain connects TRBV5-6 to TRBJ2-5; D gene unclear. This CDR3 contains 15 residues. Germline values: CDR1 SGHDT, CDR2 YYEEEE. V shed 1 base and J shed 2 bases, with 12 bases lying between them.